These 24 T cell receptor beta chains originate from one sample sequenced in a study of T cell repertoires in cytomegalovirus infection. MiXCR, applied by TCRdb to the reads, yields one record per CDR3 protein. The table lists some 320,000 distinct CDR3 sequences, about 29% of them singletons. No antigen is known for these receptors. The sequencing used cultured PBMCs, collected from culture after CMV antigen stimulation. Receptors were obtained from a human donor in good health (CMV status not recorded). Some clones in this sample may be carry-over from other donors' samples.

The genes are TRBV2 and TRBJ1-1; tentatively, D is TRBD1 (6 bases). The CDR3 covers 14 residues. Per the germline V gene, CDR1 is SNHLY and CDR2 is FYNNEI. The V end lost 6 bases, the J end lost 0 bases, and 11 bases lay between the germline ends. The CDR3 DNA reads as TGTGCCAGCAGAAAGGGGGGTTTGAACACTGAAGCTTTCTTT. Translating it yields CASRKGGLNTEAFF.

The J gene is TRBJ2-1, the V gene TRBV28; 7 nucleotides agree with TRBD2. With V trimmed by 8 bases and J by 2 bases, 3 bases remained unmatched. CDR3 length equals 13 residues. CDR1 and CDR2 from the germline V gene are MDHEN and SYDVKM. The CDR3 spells CASGREAYNEQFF. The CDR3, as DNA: TGTGCCAGCGGACGGGAGGCCTACAATGAGCAGTTCTTC. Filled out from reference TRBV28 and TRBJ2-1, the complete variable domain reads DVKVTQSSRYLVKRTGEKVFLECVQDMDHENMFWYRQDPGLGLRLIYFSYDVKMKEKGDIPEGYSVSREKKERFSLILESASTNQTSMYLCASGREAYNEQFFGPGTRLTVL.

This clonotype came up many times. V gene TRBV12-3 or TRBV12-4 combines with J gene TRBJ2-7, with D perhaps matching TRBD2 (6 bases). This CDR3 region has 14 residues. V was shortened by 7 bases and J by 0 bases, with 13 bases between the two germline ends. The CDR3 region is CASTPSGSSYEQYF. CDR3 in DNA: TGTGCCAGCACCCCCTCCGGGAGCTCCTACGAGCAGTACTTC.

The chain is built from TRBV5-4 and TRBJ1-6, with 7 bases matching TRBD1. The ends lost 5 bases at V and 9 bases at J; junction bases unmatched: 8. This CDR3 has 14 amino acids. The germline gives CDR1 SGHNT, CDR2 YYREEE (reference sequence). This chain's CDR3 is CASSLQGGRSPLHF. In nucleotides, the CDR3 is TGTGCCAGCAGTCTGCAAGGGGGCCGTTCACCCCTCCACTTT.

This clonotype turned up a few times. This CDR3 is CASSPNPALALRGKNTGELFF. CDR3 DNA sequence: TGTGCCAGCAGCCCCAACCCGGCGCTAGCGTTGCGAGGGAAGAACACCGGGGAGCTGTTTTTT. The V gene is TRBV7-9, the J gene TRBJ2-2; TRBD2 might be the D (6 bases). This CDR3 contains 21 residues. V dropped 5 bases and J dropped 1 base, with 29 bases sitting between them. Germline-derived CDR1 and CDR2 are SEHNR and FQNEAQ (reference sequence).

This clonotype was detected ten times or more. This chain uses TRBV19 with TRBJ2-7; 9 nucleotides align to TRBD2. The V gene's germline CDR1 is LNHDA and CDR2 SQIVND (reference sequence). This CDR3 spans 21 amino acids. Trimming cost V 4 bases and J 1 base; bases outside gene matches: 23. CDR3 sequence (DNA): TGTGCCAGTAGTAGAACCTTAGCGGGAGCCTTTCGTAGAGCTTTGTCCTACGAGCAGTACTTC. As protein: CASSRTLAGAFRRALSYEQYF.

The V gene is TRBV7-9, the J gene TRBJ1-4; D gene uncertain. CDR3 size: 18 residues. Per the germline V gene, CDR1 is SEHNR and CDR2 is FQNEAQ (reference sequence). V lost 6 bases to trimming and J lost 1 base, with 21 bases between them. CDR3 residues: CASSLAGSVGRTNEKLFF. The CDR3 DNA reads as TGTGCCAGCAGTCTAGCGGGTTCGGTCGGCCGAACTAATGAAAAACTGTTTTTT.

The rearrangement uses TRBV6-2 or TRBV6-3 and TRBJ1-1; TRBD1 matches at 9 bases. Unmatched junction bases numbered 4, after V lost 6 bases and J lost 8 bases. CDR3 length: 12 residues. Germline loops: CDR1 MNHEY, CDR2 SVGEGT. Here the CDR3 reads CASRQGASEAFF. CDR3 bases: TGTGCCAGCAGACAGGGGGCTTCGGAAGCTTTCTTT.

The CDR3 sequence: CASSSTSGKAGELFF. The CDR3 nucleotides read TGTGCCAGCAGCTCGACTAGCGGGAAGGCCGGGGAGCTGTTTTTT. This sequence joins TRBV11-2 and TRBJ2-2; TRBD2 matches at 11 bases. The CDR3 loop spans 15 amino acids. The V segment lost 4 bases and the J segment 6 bases; nucleotides outside the gene matches: 4. Germline V gives CDR1 SGHAT, CDR2 FQNNGV. Variable domain in full (rest from reference TRBV11-2 and TRBJ2-2): EAGVAQSPRYKIIEKRQSVAFWCNPISGHATLYWYQQILGQGPKLLIQFQNNGVVDDSQLPKDRFSAERLKGVDSTLKIQPAKLEDSAVYLCASSSTSGKAGELFFGEGSRLTVL.

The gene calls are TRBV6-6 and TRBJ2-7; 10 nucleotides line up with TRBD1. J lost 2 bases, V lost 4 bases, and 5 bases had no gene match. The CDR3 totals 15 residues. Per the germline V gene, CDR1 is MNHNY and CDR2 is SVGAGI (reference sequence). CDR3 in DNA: TGTGCCAGCAGTTCCGGGGGGACAGGGGCCTACGAGCAGTACTTC. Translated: CASSSGGTGAYEQYF.

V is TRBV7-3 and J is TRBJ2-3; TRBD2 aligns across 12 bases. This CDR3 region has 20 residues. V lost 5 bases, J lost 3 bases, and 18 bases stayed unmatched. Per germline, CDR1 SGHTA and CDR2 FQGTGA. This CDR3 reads CASSPAWLAGGPLLTDTQYF. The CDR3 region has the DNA TGTGCCAGCAGCCCAGCGTGGCTAGCGGGGGGGCCTTTACTGACAGATACGCAGTATTTT.

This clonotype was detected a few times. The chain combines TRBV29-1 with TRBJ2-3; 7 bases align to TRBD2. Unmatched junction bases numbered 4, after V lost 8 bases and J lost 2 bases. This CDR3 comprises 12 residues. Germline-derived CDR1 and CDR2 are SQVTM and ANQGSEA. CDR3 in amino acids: CSWGGVTDTQYF. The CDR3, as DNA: TGCAGCTGGGGGGGGGTCACAGATACGCAGTATTTT.

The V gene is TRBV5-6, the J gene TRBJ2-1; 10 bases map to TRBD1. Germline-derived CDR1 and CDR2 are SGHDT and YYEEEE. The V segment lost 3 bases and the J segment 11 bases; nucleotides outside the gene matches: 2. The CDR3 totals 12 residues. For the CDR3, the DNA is TGTGCCAGCAGCTGGACAGGGGGGAAGCAGTTCTTC. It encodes CASSWTGGKQFF.

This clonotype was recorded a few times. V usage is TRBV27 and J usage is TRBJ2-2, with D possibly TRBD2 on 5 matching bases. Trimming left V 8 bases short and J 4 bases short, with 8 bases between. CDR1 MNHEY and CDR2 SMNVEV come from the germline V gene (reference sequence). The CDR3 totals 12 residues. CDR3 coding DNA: TGTGCCAGCCGCCGGGGCACCGGGGAGCTGTTTTTT. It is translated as CASRRGTGELFF.

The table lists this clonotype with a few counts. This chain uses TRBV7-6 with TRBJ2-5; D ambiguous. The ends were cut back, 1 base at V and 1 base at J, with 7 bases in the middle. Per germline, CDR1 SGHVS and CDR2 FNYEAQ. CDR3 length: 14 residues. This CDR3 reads CASSLVVRQETQYF. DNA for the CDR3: TGTGCCAGCAGCTTAGTGGTTCGCCAAGAGACCCAGTACTTC.

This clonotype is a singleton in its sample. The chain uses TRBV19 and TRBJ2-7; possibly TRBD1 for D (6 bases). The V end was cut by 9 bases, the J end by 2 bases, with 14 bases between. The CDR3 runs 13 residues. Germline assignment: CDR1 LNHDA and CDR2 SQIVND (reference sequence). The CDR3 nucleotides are TGTGCCAGCAAGGACAGCGCTGCCTACGAGCAGTACTTC. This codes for CASKDSAAYEQYF. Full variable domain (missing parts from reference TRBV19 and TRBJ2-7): DGGITQSPKYLFRKEGQNVTLSCEQNLNHDAMYWYRQDPGQGLRLIYYSQIVNDFQKGDIAEGYSVSREKKESFPLTVTSAQKNPTAFYLCASKDSAAYEQYFGPGTRLTVT.

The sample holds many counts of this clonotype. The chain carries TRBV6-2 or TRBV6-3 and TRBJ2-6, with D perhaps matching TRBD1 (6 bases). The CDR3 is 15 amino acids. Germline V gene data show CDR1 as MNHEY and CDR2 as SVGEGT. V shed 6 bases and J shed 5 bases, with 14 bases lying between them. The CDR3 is CASRKPGVRANVLTF. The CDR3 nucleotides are TGTGCCAGCAGAAAACCAGGGGTCCGGGCCAACGTCCTGACTTTC.

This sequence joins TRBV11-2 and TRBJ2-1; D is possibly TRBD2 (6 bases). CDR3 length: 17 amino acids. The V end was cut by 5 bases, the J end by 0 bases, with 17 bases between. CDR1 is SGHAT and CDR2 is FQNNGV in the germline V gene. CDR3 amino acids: CASSLYRDSSSYNEQFF. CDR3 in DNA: TGTGCCAGCAGCCTTTATCGGGACTCCAGCTCCTACAATGAGCAGTTCTTC.

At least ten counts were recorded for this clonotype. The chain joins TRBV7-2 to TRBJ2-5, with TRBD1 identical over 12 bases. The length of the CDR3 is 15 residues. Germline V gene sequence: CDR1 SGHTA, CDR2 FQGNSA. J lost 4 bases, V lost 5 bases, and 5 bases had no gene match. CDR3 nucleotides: TGTGCCAGCAGCCCCCGGGACAGGGGGCGAGAGACCCAGTACTTC. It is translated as CASSPRDRGRETQYF.

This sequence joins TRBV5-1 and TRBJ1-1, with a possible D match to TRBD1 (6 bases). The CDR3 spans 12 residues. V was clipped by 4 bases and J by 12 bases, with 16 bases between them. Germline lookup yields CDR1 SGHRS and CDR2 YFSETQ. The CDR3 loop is CASSEGGRATFF. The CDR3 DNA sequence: TGCGCCAGCAGCGAAGGGGGAAGGGCAACTTTCTTT.

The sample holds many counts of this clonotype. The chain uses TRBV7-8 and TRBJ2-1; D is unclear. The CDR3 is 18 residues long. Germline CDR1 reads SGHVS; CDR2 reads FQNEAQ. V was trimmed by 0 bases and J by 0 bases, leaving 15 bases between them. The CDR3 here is CASSLAVESRSSYNEQFF. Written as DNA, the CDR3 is TGTGCCAGCAGCTTAGCCGTCGAGAGCAGGAGCTCCTACAATGAGCAGTTCTTC.

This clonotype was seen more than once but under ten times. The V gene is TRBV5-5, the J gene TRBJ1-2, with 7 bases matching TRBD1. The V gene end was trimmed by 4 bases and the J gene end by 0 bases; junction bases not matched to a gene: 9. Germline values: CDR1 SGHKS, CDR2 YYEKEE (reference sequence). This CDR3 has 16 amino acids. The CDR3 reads CASSQVDRAANYGYTF. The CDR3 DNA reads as TGTGCCAGCAGCCAAGTAGACAGGGCGGCTAACTATGGCTACACCTTC.

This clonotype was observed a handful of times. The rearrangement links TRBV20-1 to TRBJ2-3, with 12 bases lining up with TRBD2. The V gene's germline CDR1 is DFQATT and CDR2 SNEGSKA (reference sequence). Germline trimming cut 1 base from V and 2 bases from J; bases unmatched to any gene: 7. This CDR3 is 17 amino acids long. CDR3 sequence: CSARGLAGGPSTDTQYF. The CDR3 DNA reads TGCAGTGCTAGAGGCCTAGCGGGAGGGCCCTCCACAGATACGCAGTATTTT.

The CDR3, as DNA: TGTGCCAGCAGTTTACAACCCACAGATACGCAGTATTTT. It is translated as CASSLQPTDTQYF. V and J are TRBV6-5 and TRBJ2-3; D not certain. V gave up 4 bases and J gave up 2 bases, with 7 bases separating them. The CDR3 is 13 residues long. Germline assignment: CDR1 MNHEY and CDR2 SVGAGI.